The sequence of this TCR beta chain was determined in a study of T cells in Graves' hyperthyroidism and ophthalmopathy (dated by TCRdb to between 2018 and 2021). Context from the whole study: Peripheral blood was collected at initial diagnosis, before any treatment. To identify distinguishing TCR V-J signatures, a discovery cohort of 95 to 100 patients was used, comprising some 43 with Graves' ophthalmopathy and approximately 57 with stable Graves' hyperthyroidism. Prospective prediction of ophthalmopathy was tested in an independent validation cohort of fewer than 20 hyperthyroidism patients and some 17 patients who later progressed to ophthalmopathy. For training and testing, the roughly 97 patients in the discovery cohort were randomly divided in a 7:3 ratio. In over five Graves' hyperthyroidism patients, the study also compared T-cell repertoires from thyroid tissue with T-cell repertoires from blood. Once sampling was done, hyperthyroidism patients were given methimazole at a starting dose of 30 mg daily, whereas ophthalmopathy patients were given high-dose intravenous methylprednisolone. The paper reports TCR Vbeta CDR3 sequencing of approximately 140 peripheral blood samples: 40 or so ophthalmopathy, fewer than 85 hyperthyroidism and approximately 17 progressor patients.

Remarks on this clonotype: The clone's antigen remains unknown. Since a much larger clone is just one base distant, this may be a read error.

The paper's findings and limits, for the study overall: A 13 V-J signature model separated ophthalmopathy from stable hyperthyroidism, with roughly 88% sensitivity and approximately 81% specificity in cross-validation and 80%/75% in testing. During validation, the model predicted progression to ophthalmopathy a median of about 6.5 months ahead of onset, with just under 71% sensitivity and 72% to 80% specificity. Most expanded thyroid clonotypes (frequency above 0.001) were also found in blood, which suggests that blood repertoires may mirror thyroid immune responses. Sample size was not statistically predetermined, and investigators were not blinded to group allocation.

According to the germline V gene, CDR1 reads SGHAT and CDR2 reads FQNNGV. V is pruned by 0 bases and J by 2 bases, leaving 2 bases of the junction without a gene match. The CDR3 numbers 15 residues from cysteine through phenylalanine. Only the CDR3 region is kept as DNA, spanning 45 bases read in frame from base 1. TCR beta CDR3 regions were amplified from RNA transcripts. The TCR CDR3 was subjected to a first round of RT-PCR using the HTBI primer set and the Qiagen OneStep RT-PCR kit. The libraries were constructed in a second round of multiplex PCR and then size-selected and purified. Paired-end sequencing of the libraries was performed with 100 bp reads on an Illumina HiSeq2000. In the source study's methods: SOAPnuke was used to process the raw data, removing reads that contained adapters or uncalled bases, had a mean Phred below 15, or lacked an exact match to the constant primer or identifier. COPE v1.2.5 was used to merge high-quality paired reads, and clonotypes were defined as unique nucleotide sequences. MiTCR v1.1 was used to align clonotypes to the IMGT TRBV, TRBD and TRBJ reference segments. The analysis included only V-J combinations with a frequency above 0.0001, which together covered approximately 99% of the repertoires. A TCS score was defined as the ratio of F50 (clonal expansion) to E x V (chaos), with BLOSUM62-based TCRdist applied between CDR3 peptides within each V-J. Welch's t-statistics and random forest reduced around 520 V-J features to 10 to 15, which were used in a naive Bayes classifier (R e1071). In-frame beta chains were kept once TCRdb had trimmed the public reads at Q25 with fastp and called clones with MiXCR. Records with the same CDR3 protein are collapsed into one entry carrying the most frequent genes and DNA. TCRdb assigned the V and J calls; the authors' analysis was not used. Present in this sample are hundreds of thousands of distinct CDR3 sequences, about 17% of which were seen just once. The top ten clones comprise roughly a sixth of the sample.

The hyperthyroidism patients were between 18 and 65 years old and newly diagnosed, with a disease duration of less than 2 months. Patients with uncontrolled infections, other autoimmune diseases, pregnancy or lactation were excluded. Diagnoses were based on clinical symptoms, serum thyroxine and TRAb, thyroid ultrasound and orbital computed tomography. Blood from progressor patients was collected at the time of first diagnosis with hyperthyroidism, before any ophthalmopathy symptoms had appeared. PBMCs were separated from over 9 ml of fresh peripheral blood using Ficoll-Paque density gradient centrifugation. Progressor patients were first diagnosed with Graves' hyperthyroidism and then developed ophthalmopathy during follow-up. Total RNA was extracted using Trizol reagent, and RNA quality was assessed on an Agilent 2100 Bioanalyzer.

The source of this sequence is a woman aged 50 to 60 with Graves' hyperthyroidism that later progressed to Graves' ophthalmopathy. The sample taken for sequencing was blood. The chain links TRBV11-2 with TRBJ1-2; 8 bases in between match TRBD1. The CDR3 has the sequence CASSLDWTGNYGYTF. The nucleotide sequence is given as TGTGCCAGCAGCTTAGATTGGACAGGGAACTATGGCTACACCTTC. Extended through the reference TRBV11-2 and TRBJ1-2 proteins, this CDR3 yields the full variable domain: EAGVAQSPRYKIIEKRQSVAFWCNPISGHATLYWYQQILGQGPKLLIQFQNNGVVDDSQLPKDRFSAERLKGVDSTLKIQPAKLEDSAVYLCASSLDWTGNYGYTFGSGTRLTVV.